This TCR beta chain is drawn from a study of early T cells in non-severe SARS-CoV-2 infection. Study details: RNA in bulk from unsorted whole blood was sequenced, and chains were unpaired.

The study, taken as a whole, reports: Anti-spike CD8 specificities were favored by VDJdb matching, whose results missed private and CD4 specificities.

Individual cDNA molecules each received unique molecular identifiers attached to them. From the 5' RACE reads, TCRdb called clonotypes with MiXCR, one entry per CDR3 protein. The top ten hold approximately 6.6% of the sample, which has tens of thousands of distinct CDR3 sequences, nearly 5% seen once. This clonotype has a count of ten or more. What it binds is unknown. This CDR3 region has 14 residues. Germline-derived CDR1 and CDR2 are MNHNY and SVGAGI (reference sequence). The V segment lost 5 bases and the J segment 4 bases; nucleotides outside the gene matches: 4. The rearrangement joins TRBV6-6 to TRBJ2-3, with TRBD1 matching 9 bases. This receptor was taken from an adult who was a healthcare worker with PCR-confirmed SARS-CoV-2 infection or an uninfected control (not recorded which). The sequenced sample consisted of whole blood. CDR3 bases: TGTGCCAGCAGTCACAGGGACAGGGCAGATACGCAGTATTTT. It yields the protein CASSHRDRADTQYF.